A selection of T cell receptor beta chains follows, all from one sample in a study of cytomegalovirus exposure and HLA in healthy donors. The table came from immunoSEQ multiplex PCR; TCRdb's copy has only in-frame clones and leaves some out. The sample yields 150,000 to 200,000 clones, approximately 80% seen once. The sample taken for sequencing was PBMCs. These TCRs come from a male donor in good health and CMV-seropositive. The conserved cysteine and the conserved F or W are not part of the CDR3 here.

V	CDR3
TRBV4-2	ASSQDQRTEKNEQY
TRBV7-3	ASSLGGTNTEAF
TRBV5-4	ASSLAGSMRETQY
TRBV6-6	ASTGTSGGARH
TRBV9	ASSGIQGVNSPLH
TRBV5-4	ASSRTFFLSQETQY
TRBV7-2	ASSFGGGLGDTQY
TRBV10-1	ASSNHRGEQY
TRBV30	AWSSSYEQY
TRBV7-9	ASSLVRGQSDTEAF
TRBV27	ASSPNLGTGNTEAF
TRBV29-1	SANLAGSYNEQF
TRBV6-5	ASRTGQGAYGYT
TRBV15	ATAPKPTTNEKLF
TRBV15	ATSGSGTGRYGYT
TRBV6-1	ASSEGLEAYNEQF
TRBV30	AWSRGGDGDIQY
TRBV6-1	ASSEQPTANTEAF
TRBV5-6	ASSLPGTSGRRELF
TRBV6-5	ASSSASGGSYNEQF
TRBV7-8	ASSFRTDLYEQY
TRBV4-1	ASSQDPTGGNTIY
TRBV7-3	ASSSSGLPRQDTQY
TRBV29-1	SVLAGGPVGELF
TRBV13	ASSLGWEETGELF
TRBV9	ASSVRADSSSYEQY
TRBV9	ASSVDPGGRNEQF
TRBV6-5	ASSYPGQPEKLF
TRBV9	ASSVGASGGEEETQY
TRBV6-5	ASSRTLGTLYGYT
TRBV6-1	ASRNGEREAF
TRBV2	ASRQTGGEETQY
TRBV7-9	ASEDRGNYNEQF
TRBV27	ASSLPGLTYNEQF
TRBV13	ASSSAGGRADTQY
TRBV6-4	ASSEQGGTDTQY
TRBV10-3	AISESGTGPCGYT
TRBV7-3	ASSFSPSLDSSYEQY
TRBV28	ASSLPPQGPHTGELF
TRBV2	ASRASQAYGYT